This TCR beta chain was sequenced for a study of blood T cells in healthy people across ages. A second PCR, run for about 6 to 11 cycles, used a sample-barcoded 5' primer plus a J-beta primer mix. TCRdb called the 5' RACE reads again in MiXCR, with one record for every CDR3 protein. The sample lists under 1,000,000 distinct CDR3 sequences; roughly 40% were seen once. Points on this clonotype: Its specificity is unknown.

CDR3 size: 14 residues. With 3 bases removed from V and 4 bases from J, the gap between germline ends came to 10 bases. Per germline, CDR1 PRHDT and CDR2 FYEKMQ (reference sequence). Points from the study as a whole: Observed TCR beta diversity per million T cells went down as age went up. This fall followed a roughly linear course with age.

The TCR sequence derives from a man younger than 35 in good health. Input material: blood. The chain combines TRBV13 with TRBJ1-5, with D tentatively TRBD1 (5 bases). CDR3 sequence: CASSFGRDNQPQHF. The DNA for the CDR3 is TGTGCCAGCAGCTTCGGCAGGGATAATCAGCCCCAGCATTTT.